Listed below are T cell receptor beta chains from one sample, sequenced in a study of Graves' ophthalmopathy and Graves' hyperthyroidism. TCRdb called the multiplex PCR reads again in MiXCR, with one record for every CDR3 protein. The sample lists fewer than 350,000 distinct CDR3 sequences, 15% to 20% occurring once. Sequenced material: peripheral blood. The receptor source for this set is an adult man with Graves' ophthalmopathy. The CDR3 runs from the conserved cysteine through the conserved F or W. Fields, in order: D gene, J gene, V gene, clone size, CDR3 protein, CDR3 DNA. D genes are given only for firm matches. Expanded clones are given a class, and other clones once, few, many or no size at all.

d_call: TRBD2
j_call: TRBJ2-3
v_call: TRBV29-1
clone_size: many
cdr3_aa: CSVPGGAGTADTQYF
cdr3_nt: TGCAGCGTCCCGGGAGGGGCGGGAACTGCAGATACGCAGTATTTT

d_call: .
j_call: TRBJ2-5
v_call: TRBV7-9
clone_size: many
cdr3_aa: CASSLVSGAVTQYF
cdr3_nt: TGTGCCAGCAGCTTAGTGTCCGGGGCCGTGACCCAGTACTTC

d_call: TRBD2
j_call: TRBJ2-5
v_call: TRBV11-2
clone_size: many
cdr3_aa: CASSPNSGSGETQYF
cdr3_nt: TGTGCCAGCAGCCCCAACAGCGGGAGTGGTGAGACCCAGTACTTC

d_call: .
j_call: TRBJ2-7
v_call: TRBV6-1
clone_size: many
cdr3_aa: CASSRTFQAEQYF
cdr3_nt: TGTGCCAGCAGTAGAACGTTTCAGGCCGAGCAGTACTTC

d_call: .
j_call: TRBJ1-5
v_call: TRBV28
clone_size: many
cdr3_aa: CASSLQGGSNQPQHF
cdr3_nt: TGTGCCAGCAGTTTACAGGGAGGCAGCAATCAGCCCCAGCATTTT

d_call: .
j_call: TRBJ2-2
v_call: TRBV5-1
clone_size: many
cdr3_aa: CASSLFGANTGELFF
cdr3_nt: TGCGCCAGCAGCCTCTTTGGGGCGAACACCGGGGAGCTGTTTTTT

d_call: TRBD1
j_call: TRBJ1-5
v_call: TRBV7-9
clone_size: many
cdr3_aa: CASSHTDRVWQPQHF
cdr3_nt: TGTGCCAGCAGCCACACGGACAGGGTATGGCAGCCCCAGCATTTT

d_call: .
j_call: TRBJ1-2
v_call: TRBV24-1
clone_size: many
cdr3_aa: CATSDPLAGYTF
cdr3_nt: TGTGCCACCAGTGATCCCCTGGCTGGCTACACCTTC

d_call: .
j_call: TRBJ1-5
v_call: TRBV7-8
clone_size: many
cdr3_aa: CASSLDGGSNQPQHF
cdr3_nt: TGTGCCAGCAGCTTAGATGGGGGTAGCAATCAGCCCCAGCATTTT

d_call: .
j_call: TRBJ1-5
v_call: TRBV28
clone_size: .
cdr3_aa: CASIPFRGGQPQHF
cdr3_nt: TGTGCCAGCATACCATTTAGGGGAGGGCAGCCCCAGCATTTT